Presented here are 32 T cell receptor beta chains from one specimen sequenced in a study of blood T cell repertoires in COVID-19 (dated by TCRdb to about 2020). The receptor library was made with the immunoSEQ multiplex PCR assay. In its TCRdb copy, this immuneACCESS table keeps in-frame sequences only and misses some clones. Where compared with another copy, unresolved V genes explain less than half of these, and the others have no known cause. Within this sample are approximately 150,000 clones, with about 80% of them counted one time only. The top ten clones comprise approximately 5% of the sample. Sequencing used peripheral blood. The receptors derive from a human donor in a cohort sampled during active COVID-19.

The genes are TRBV4-1 and TRBJ2-3; 16 bases line up with TRBD2. J gave up 4 bases and V 1 base, and 8 bases lay outside the gene matches. Germline V gene lookup returns CDR1 MGHRA and CDR2 YSYEKL. There are 19 residues in the CDR3. The CDR3 DNA sequence: TGCGCCAGCAGCCAAGTCGGGACTAGCGGGGGGGCAGCTGCAGATACGCAGTATTTT. Its protein product is CASSQVGTSGGAAADTQYF.

V is TRBV6-5 and J is TRBJ2-7, with 9 bases identical to TRBD1. V lost 5 bases and J lost 4; bases outside the gene matches: 6. This CDR3 region has 14 residues. From germline, CDR1 is MNHEY and CDR2 SVGAGI. CDR3 sequence reads: CASSLWTGDYEQYF. CDR3 nucleotides: TGTGCCAGCAGTCTTTGGACAGGGGATTACGAGCAGTACTTC.

This clone was counted a few times. The chain has TRBV10-1 and TRBJ2-2; 11 bases map to TRBD2. The CDR3 runs to 16 residues. Germline values: CDR1 WNHNN, CDR2 SYGVQD (reference sequence). The V segment lost 6 bases and the J segment 3 bases; nucleotides outside the gene matches: 6. The CDR3 sequence is CASSDGTSGDTGELFF. For the CDR3, the DNA is TGCGCCAGCAGCGACGGGACTAGCGGAGACACCGGGGAGCTGTTTTTT.

J is TRBJ2-7 and V is TRBV20-1; D is undetermined. Germline V gene sequence: CDR1 DFQATT, CDR2 SNEGSKA (reference sequence). The CDR3 runs to 10 residues. The CDR3 DNA reads TGCAGCCTGACTGGTTACGAGCAGTACTTC. Its protein product is CSLTGYEQYF.

The chain uses TRBV2 and TRBJ2-2, with D possibly matching TRBD2 (6 bases). Germline V gene data show CDR1 as SNHLY and CDR2 as FYNNEI. The length of the CDR3 is 15 residues. V was cut by 4 bases and J by 1 base, with 10 bases left in between. CDR3 in DNA: TGTGCCAGCAGTGTGCGGCGGGAGAACACCGGGGAGCTGTTTTTT. It translates to CASSVRRENTGELFF.

The chain combines TRBV30 with TRBJ1-2; D may be TRBD1 (6 bases). Trimming removed 2 bases from V and 5 bases from J, with 15 bases in between. The germline gives CDR1 GTSNPN, CDR2 SVGIG (reference sequence). The CDR3 spans 14 residues. CDR3 sequence (DNA): TGTGCCTGGAGTTTCCGGACAGATTCTTATGGCTACACCTTC. This translates into CAWSFRTDSYGYTF.

This clone appeared a few times. V and J are TRBV29-1 and TRBJ1-3; TRBD1 is a possible D gene (6 bases). The CDR3 spans 12 residues. The V end lost 2 bases, the J end lost 4 bases, and 6 bases lay between the germline ends. Germline V gives CDR1 SQVTM, CDR2 ANQGSEA. Here the CDR3 reads CSVETGGNTIYF. CDR3 DNA sequence: TGCAGCGTTGAAACAGGGGGAAACACCATATATTTT.

This chain uses TRBV7-6 with TRBJ2-7; D might be TRBD1 (5 bases). The CDR3 runs to 13 residues. Germline CDR1 is SGHVS and CDR2 is FNYEAQ. Between the trimmed V and J ends, which lost 3 bases and 2 bases, there was a span of 8 bases. The CDR3 DNA is TGTGCCAGCAGCTTCCAGGGCACCTACGAGCAGTACTTC. This codes for CASSFQGTYEQYF.

The J gene is TRBJ2-2, the V gene TRBV15; 8 bases line up with TRBD1. The trim removed 0 bases at V and 7 bases at J, leaving 13 bases unmatched. CDR3 length: 18 amino acids. Germline assignment: CDR1 LNHNV and CDR2 YYDKDF (reference sequence). DNA for the CDR3: TGTGCCACCAGCAGAGAATATCTAGGTCAGGGGGCCGTCGGGGAGCTGTTTTTT. Its protein product is CATSREYLGQGAVGELFF.

The rearrangement joins TRBV30 to TRBJ1-6; TRBD1 aligns across 11 bases. Germline CDR1 GTSNPN, CDR2 SVGIG (reference sequence). The ends lost 2 bases at V and 9 bases at J; junction bases unmatched: 3. This CDR3 region has 14 residues. The CDR3 is CAWSPGTGGSPLHF. CDR3 DNA sequence: TGTGCCTGGAGTCCCGGGACAGGGGGTTCACCCCTCCACTTT.

The rearrangement uses TRBV5-1 and TRBJ1-1, with TRBD1 as a possible D gene (6 bases). CDR3 length equals 15 residues. The V gene's germline CDR1 is SGHRS and CDR2 YFSETQ. The ends were cut back, 6 bases at V and 2 bases at J, with 17 bases in the middle. The CDR3 sequence is CASTLDRTINTEAFF. In DNA, the CDR3 is TGCGCCAGCACCCTCGACAGGACAATTAACACTGAAGCTTTCTTT.

This clone was seen more than once but under ten times. The chain carries TRBV7-8 and TRBJ2-6; 11 nucleotides align to TRBD2. The CDR3 is 18 amino acids. Germline V lookup: CDR1 SGHVS, CDR2 FQNEAQ. V shed 6 bases, J shed 0 bases, and the junction held 7 bases outside the gene matches. The CDR3 is CASSTSGGPSSGANVLTF. CDR3 DNA sequence: TGTGCCAGCAGTACTAGCGGGGGACCTAGCTCTGGGGCCAACGTCCTGACTTTC.

The V call is TRBV28, the J call TRBJ2-3, with 8 bases fitting TRBD2. Germline CDR1 is MDHEN and CDR2 is SYDVKM. V lost 2 bases and J lost 3; bases outside the gene matches: 4. The CDR3 extends over 15 amino acids. In DNA, the CDR3 is TGTGCCAGCAGTTTACGGCGGGGGGATACAGATACGCAGTATTTT. Residues: CASSLRRGDTDTQYF.

The V and J genes are TRBV30 and TRBJ1-2; TRBD1 is a possible D gene (5 bases). The CDR3 runs to 15 residues. The V gene's germline CDR1 is GTSNPN and CDR2 SVGIG (reference sequence). With 0 bases removed from V and 8 bases from J, the gap between germline ends came to 19 bases. The CDR3 loop reads CAWSVRGREGTGYTF. In DNA, the CDR3 is TGTGCCTGGAGTGTACGAGGCAGGGAGGGAACGGGCTACACCTTC.

The chain carries TRBV4-1 and TRBJ1-6, with 10 bases matching TRBD1. The germline V gene has CDR1 MGHRA and CDR2 YSYEKL. Losses at the gene ends were 0 bases for V and 6 bases for J; bases not matched to a gene: 5. There are 17 residues in the CDR3. Written as DNA, the CDR3 is TGCGCCAGCAGCCAAGATCACGGGACAGGGGTTAATTCACCCCTCCACTTT. Encoded protein: CASSQDHGTGVNSPLHF.

V and J are TRBV11-2 and TRBJ2-7, with D maybe TRBD1 (6 bases). This CDR3 spans 17 amino acids. Deletions cut 4 bases from V and 1 base from J, with 20 bases between. CDR1 and CDR2 from the germline V gene are SGHAT and FQNNGV. Written as DNA, the CDR3 is TGTGCCAGCAGCTCCGTCCCCAGGGGACCTCGTTCCTACGAGCAGTACTTC. Its translation is CASSSVPRGPRSYEQYF. The full variable domain, in which reference TRBV11-2 and TRBJ2-7 provide the parts outside the CDR3, is EAGVAQSPRYKIIEKRQSVAFWCNPISGHATLYWYQQILGQGPKLLIQFQNNGVVDDSQLPKDRFSAERLKGVDSTLKIQPAKLEDSAVYLCASSSVPRGPRSYEQYFGPGTRLTVT.

This chain joins TRBV2 and TRBJ2-7; weak D call: TRBD1 (5 bases). This CDR3 comprises 13 residues. Per the germline V gene, CDR1 is SNHLY and CDR2 is FYNNEI. V was pared by 8 bases and J by 5 bases, with 16 bases between. The chain's CDR3 is CASLGPPRNEQYF. CDR3 DNA sequence: TGTGCCAGCCTGGGGCCGCCCCGGAACGAGCAGTACTTC.

The rearrangement joins TRBV27 to TRBJ2-6; no reliable D call. Germline V lookup: CDR1 MNHEY, CDR2 SMNVEV (reference sequence). Trimming pared 6 bases from V and 4 bases from J, leaving 4 bases between. This CDR3 has 12 residues. Here the CDR3 reads CASRRGANVLTF. For the CDR3, the DNA is TGTGCCAGCAGGCGGGGGGCCAACGTCCTGACTTTC.

The chain employs TRBV19 and TRBJ1-1, with D unclear. This CDR3 comprises 13 residues. Germline assignment: CDR1 LNHDA and CDR2 SQIVND (reference sequence). Trimming took 4 bases from V and 0 from J, leaving 6 bases between them. For the CDR3, the DNA is TGTGCCAGTAGTAGGGAGTTGAACACTGAAGCTTTCTTT. Its translation: CASSRELNTEAFF.

The J gene is TRBJ2-1, the V gene TRBV18; no reliable D call. Trimming removed 3 bases from V and 9 bases from J, with 12 bases in between. The CDR3 is 13 amino acids. Germline V gene sequence: CDR1 KGHSH, CDR2 LQKENI. CDR3 in DNA: TGTGCCAGCTCACCGCAGGCAGGTGGTGAGCAGTTCTTC. This encodes CASSPQAGGEQFF. Based on the CDR3 plus reference TRBV18 and TRBJ2-1, the full variable domain is NAGVMQNPRHLVRRRGQEARLRCSPMKGHSHVYWYRQLPEEGLKFMVYLQKENIIDESGMPKERFSAEFPKEGPSILRIQQVVRGDSAAYFCASSPQAGGEQFFGPGTRLTVL.

This chain uses TRBV25-1 with TRBJ1-3; 8 nucleotides match TRBD1. Per germline, CDR1 MGHDK and CDR2 SYGVNS. After removal of 1 base from V and 2 bases from J, the junction contained 4 bases not matched to a gene. This CDR3 is built from 16 residues. The CDR3 sequence: CASSESKTGAGNTIYF. CDR3 coding DNA: TGTGCCAGCAGTGAATCAAAGACAGGGGCTGGAAACACCATATATTTT.

The chain links TRBV5-8 to TRBJ2-1; 9 bases match TRBD1. Germline loops: CDR1 SGHTS, CDR2 YDEGEE. CDR3 length: 15 residues. The junction had 4 bases not matched to a gene; V was cut back by 4 bases and J by 2 bases. Written as DNA, the CDR3 is TGTGCCAGCAGCGCAGGGACAGGGACCTACAATGAGCAGTTCTTC. Its protein is CASSAGTGTYNEQFF.

The rearrangement joins TRBV6-5 to TRBJ1-1; D uncertain. CDR3 size: 14 residues. Trimming removed 5 bases from V and 1 base from J, with 11 bases in between. CDR1 and CDR2 from the germline V gene are MNHEY and SVGAGI. The DNA of the CDR3 is TGTGCCAGCAGTCTAATAGAGGGGAACACTGAAGCTTTCTTT. Its protein product is CASSLIEGNTEAFF.

For this clone: The sample contains more than one DNA sequence encoding this CDR3. The rearrangement links TRBV9 to TRBJ2-3; TRBD2 matches 9 bases. CDR3 length equals 16 residues. Per germline, CDR1 SGDLS and CDR2 YYNGEE. After removal of 4 bases from V and 3 bases from J, the junction contained 9 bases not matched to a gene. CDR3 in amino acids: CASSPGLAGSTDTQYF. The CDR3 DNA is TGTGCCAGCAGCCCGGGGCTAGCGGGATCTACAGATACGCAGTATTTT.

The chain uses TRBV6-6 and TRBJ1-2; D is undetermined. The CDR3 covers 14 residues. The V and J ends lost 0 bases and 0 bases respectively, with 5 bases between them. CDR1 and CDR2 (germline): MNHNY, SVGAGI (reference sequence). The CDR3 DNA is TGTGCCAGCAGTTACTCAGAGTCTAACTATGGCTACACCTTC. Amino acid sequence: CASSYSESNYGYTF.

This clone has a handful of counts. The rearrangement joins TRBV10-3 to TRBJ2-5; a weak D match, TRBD1 (5 bases). CDR1 ENHRY and CDR2 SYGVKD come from the germline V gene. With 6 bases removed from V and 2 bases from J, the gap between germline ends came to 13 bases. The length of the CDR3 is 14 residues. The chain's CDR3 is CAIRDGHTQETQYF. CDR3 coding DNA: TGTGCCATCAGGGACGGACACACACAAGAGACCCAGTACTTC.

The chain combines TRBV2 with TRBJ1-1, with TRBD1 matching over 10 bases. CDR3 length: 14 residues. Germline CDR1 reads SNHLY; CDR2 reads FYNNEI. Losses at the gene ends were 6 bases for V and 5 bases for J; bases not matched to a gene: 6. CDR3 coding DNA: TGTGCCAGCAGGGGACAGGGGATGTGGACTGAAGCTTTCTTT. It codes for CASRGQGMWTEAFF.

The CDR3 loop is CASSSLTSGRVETQYF. In nucleotides, the CDR3 is TGTGCCAGTAGTAGTCTGACTAGCGGGAGGGTCGAGACCCAGTACTTC. The gene calls are TRBV19 and TRBJ2-5, with TRBD2 matching over 14 bases. With 4 bases clipped from V and 5 bases from J, the junction kept 6 bases outside the gene matches. CDR1 and CDR2 (germline): LNHDA, SQIVND (reference sequence). The CDR3 runs to 16 residues.

The chain has TRBV29-1 and TRBJ1-4; no clear D. V lost 3 bases to trimming and J lost 7 bases, with 9 bases between them. CDR3 length: 12 residues. Germline V CDR1 and CDR2: SQVTM, ANQGSEA. DNA for the CDR3: TGCAGCGTTGATACCGGGAGTGAAAAACTGTTTTTT. Amino acid sequence: CSVDTGSEKLFF. The full variable domain, its missing parts supplied by reference TRBV29-1 and TRBJ1-4, is SAVISQKPSRDICQRGTSLTIQCQVDSQVTMMFWYRQQPGQSLTLIATANQGSEATYESGFVIDKFPISRPNLTFSTLTVSNMSPEDSSIYLCSVDTGSEKLFFGSGTQLSVL.

The CDR3 region is CASRRTGQEWGNTIYF. The CDR3, as DNA: TGTGCCAGCCGCCGGACAGGGCAGGAGTGGGGAAACACCATATATTTT. The chain joins TRBV7-8 to TRBJ1-3; 8 bases map to TRBD1. The CDR3 spans 16 residues. Germline-derived CDR1 and CDR2 are SGHVS and FQNEAQ. V lost 8 bases to trimming and J lost 4 bases; unmatched junction nucleotides: 13.

The chain is built from TRBV2 and TRBJ2-7; 7 positions agree with TRBD1. Germline V gene lookup returns CDR1 SNHLY and CDR2 FYNNEI. The V and J ends lost 3 bases and 6 bases, in that order; junction bases with no gene match: 11. This CDR3 contains 15 residues. The CDR3 nucleotides are TGTGCCAGCAGTGACTCAGACAGGGTACGGGCCGAGCAGTACTTC. Protein product: CASSDSDRVRAEQYF.

CDR3 DNA: TGTGCCAGCAGCGTGGCGGGACAGTACAATGAGCAGTTCTTC. It yields the protein CASSVAGQYNEQFF. This rearrangement joins TRBV9 to TRBJ2-1, with a tentative D call TRBD1 (7 bases). The germline V gene has CDR1 SGDLS and CDR2 YYNGEE. This CDR3 is 14 amino acids long. Trimming shortened V by 2 bases and J by 4 bases, and 10 bases separated the two germline ends.